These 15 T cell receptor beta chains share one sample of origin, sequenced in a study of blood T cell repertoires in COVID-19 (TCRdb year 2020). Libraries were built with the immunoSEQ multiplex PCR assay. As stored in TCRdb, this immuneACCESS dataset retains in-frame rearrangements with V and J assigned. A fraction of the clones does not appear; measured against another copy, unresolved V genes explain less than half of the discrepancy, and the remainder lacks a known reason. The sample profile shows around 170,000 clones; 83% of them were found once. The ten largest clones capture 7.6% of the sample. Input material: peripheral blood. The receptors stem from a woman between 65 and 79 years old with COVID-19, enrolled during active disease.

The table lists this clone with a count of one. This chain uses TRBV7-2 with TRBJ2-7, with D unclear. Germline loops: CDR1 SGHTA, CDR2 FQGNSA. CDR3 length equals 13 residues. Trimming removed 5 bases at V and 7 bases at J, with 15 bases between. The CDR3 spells CASSLTPTVEQYF. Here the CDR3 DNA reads TGTGCCAGCAGCCTAACCCCAACGGTGGAGCAGTACTTC.

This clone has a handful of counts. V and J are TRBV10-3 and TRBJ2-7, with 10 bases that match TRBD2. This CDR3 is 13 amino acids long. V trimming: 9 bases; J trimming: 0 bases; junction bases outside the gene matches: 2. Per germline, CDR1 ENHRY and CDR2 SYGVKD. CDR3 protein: CAMRTSGSYEQYF. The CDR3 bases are TGTGCCATGAGGACTAGCGGCTCCTACGAGCAGTACTTC.

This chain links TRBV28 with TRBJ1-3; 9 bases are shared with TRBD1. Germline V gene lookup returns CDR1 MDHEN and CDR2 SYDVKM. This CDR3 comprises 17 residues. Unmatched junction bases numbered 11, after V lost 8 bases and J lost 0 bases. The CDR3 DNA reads TGTGCCAGCCAGACAGGGGGGACTACCTACTCTGGAAACACCATATATTTT. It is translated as CASQTGGTTYSGNTIYF.

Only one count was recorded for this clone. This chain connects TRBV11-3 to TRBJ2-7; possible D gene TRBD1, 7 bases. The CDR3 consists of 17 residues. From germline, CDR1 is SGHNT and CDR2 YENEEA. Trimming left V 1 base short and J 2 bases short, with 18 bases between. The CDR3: CASSLVLRGDRAYEQYF. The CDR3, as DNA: TGTGCCAGCAGCTTAGTATTGAGGGGGGACAGAGCCTACGAGCAGTACTTC.

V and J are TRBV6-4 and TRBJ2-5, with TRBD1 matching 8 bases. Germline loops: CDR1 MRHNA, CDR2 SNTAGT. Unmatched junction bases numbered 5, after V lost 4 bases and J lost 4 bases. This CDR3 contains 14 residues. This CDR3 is CASSGRGLTETQYF. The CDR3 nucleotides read TGTGCCAGCAGTGGCAGGGGGCTGACAGAGACCCAGTACTTC.

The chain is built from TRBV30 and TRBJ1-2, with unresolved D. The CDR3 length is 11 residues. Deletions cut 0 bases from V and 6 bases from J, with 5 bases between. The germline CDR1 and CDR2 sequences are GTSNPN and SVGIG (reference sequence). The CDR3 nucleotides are TGTGCCTGGAGTGTAGCGGATGGCTACACCTTC. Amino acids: CAWSVADGYTF.

The CDR3 protein is CASSQGRDSNYEQYF. The CDR3 DNA reads as TGTGCCAGCAGCCAAGGCCGGGACTCAAACTACGAGCAGTACTTC. The chain is built from TRBV3-1 (or the pseudogene TRBV3-2) and TRBJ2-7, with D possibly TRBD2 on 6 matching bases. The CDR3 covers 15 residues. Germline CDR1 is LGHDT and CDR2 is YNNKEL (reference sequence). Trimming removed 1 base at V and 3 bases at J, with 13 bases between.

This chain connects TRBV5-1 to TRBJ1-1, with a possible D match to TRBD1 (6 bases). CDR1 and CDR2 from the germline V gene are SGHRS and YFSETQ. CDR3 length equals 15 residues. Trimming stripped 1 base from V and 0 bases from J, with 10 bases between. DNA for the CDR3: TGCGCCAGCAGCTTGAAAACAGGGTTGAACACTGAAGCTTTCTTT. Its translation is CASSLKTGLNTEAFF.

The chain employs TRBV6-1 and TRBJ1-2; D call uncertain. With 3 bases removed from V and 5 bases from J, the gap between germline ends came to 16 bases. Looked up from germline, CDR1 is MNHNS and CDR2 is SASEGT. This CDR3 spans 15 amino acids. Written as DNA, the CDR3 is TGTGCCAGCAGTGACGGGGTTAGGATGGTTTATGGCTACACCTTC. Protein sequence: CASSDGVRMVYGYTF.

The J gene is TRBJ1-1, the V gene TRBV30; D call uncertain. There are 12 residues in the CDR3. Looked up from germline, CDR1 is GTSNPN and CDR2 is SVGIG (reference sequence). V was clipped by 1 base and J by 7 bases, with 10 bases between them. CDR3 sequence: CAWSGRALEAFF. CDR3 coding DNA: TGTGCCTGGAGTGGGCGGGCCCTTGAAGCTTTCTTT.

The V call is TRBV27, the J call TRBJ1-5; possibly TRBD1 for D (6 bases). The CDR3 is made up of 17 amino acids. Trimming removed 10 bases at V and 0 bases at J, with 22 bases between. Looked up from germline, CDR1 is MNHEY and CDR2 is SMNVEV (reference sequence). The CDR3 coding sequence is TGTGCCACCCTTTTTCTACAGGGAACCTATAGCAATCAGCCCCAGCATTTT. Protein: CATLFLQGTYSNQPQHF.

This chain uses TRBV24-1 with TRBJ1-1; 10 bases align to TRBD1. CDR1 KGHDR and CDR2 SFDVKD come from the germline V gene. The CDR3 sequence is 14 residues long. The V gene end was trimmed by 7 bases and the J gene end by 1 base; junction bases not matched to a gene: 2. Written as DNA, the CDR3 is TGTGCCACCAGGGGGACAGGGGAGAACACTGAAGCTTTCTTT. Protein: CATRGTGENTEAFF.

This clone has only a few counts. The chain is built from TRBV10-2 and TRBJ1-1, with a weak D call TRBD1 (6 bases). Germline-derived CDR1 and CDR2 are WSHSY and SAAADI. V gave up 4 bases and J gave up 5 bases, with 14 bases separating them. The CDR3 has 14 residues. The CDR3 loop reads CASSVGQRVTEAFF. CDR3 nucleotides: TGCGCCAGCAGTGTAGGACAGCGTGTTACTGAAGCTTTCTTT.

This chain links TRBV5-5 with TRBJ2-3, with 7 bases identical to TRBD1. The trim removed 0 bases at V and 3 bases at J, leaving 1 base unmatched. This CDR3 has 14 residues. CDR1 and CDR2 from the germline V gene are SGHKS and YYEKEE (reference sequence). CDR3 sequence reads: CASSLDRGTDTQYF. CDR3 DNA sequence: TGTGCCAGCAGCTTGGACAGGGGTACAGATACGCAGTATTTT.

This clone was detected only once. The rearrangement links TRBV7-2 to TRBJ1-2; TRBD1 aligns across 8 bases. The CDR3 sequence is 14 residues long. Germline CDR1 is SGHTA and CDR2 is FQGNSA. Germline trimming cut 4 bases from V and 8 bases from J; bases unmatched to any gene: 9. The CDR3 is CASSSGTGLRGYTF. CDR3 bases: TGTGCCAGCAGCTCGGGGACAGGCTTGAGGGGCTACACCTTC.